This entry lists 8 T cell receptor beta chains sequenced from one sample in a study of cytomegalovirus exposure and HLA in healthy donors. PCR employed 60 Vbeta and 13 Jbeta primers. Method: immunoSEQ multiplex PCR; TCRdb's copy keeps in-frame clones and lacks some. The data contain 210,000 or so clones, approximately 80% of them singletons. Sequencing input: PBMCs. The receptors were gathered from a man aged 40-50 years in good health and CMV-seronegative.

The chain employs TRBV5-8 and TRBJ1-4; the D gene is possibly TRBD1 (5 bases). The CDR3 totals 13 residues. The V gene lost 7 bases and the J gene lost 4 bases, with 11 bases spanning the gap. Germline CDR1 SGHTS, CDR2 YDEGEE. The CDR3 sequence is CASRRDLNEKLFF. The CDR3 DNA is TGTGCCAGCCGGAGGGACCTTAATGAAAAACTGTTTTTT. Complete variable domain (other parts from reference TRBV5-8 and TRBJ1-4): EAGVTQSPTHLIKTRGQQATLRCSPISGHTSVYWYQQALGLGLQFLLWYDEGEERNRGNFPPRFSGRQFPNYSSELNVNALELEDSALYLCASRRDLNEKLFFGSGTQLSVL.

The chain uses TRBV14 and TRBJ2-3, with D tentatively TRBD1 (6 bases). The V gene's germline CDR1 is SGHDN and CDR2 FVKESK. V lost 1 base, J lost 2 bases, and 16 bases lay in between. CDR3 length: 17 amino acids. The CDR3 DNA sequence: TGTGCCAGCAGCCAAGTGGGCAGGGGATGGGACACAGATACGCAGTATTTT. Protein product: CASSQVGRGWDTDTQYF.

The chain combines TRBV6-1 with TRBJ2-7; 7 nucleotides align to TRBD2. J was trimmed by 1 base and V by 6 bases; bases with no gene match: 9. This CDR3 spans 15 amino acids. Germline V gene data show CDR1 as MNHNS and CDR2 as SASEGT. The chain's CDR3 is CASRASGTNSYEQYF. For the CDR3, the DNA is TGTGCCAGCAGAGCCAGCGGGACCAATTCCTACGAGCAGTACTTC.

The V gene is TRBV7-9, the J gene TRBJ2-7; 8 nucleotides match TRBD1. The V segment lost 1 base and the J segment 3 bases; nucleotides outside the gene matches: 14. Germline V gene sequence: CDR1 SEHNR, CDR2 FQNEAQ (reference sequence). CDR3 length: 18 residues. CDR3 sequence: CASSLGPWAQGVLYEQYF. The CDR3, as DNA: TGTGCCAGCAGCTTAGGGCCTTGGGCACAGGGGGTTCTCTACGAGCAGTACTTC.

The rearrangement uses TRBV19 and TRBJ1-6; possible D gene TRBD1, 5 bases. The V and J ends lost 6 bases and 7 bases respectively, with 19 bases between them. This CDR3 has 16 amino acids. Germline V gene data show CDR1 as LNHDA and CDR2 as SQIVND (reference sequence). The CDR3 DNA reads as TGTGCCAGTAGAACCTTCGGACGGGGGTGGAATTCACCCCTCCACTTT. Amino acid sequence: CASRTFGRGWNSPLHF.

This sequence joins TRBV28 and TRBJ2-7, with TRBD2 as a possible D gene (5 bases). The CDR3 totals 14 residues. V lost 7 bases, J lost 3 bases, and 16 bases lay in between. Germline values: CDR1 MDHEN, CDR2 SYDVKM. This CDR3 reads CASISGERSYEQYF. CDR3 nucleotides: TGTGCCAGCATCTCCGGGGAGAGGAGCTACGAGCAGTACTTC.

The V gene is TRBV14, the J gene TRBJ2-7; maybe TRBD1 (5 bases). The V and J ends lost 1 base and 2 bases respectively, with 9 bases between them. CDR1 is SGHDN and CDR2 is FVKESK in the germline V gene. This CDR3 spans 14 amino acids. This CDR3 reads CASSQGAGPYEQYF. The CDR3 DNA reads TGTGCCAGCAGCCAAGGGGCAGGGCCCTACGAGCAGTACTTC.

V gene TRBV19 combines with J gene TRBJ2-1; possibly TRBD2 for D (5 bases). Germline lookup yields CDR1 LNHDA and CDR2 SQIVND (reference sequence). The CDR3 totals 16 residues. Trimming stripped 3 bases from V and 1 base from J, with 13 bases between. For the CDR3, the DNA is TGTGCCAGTAGTATCAGGAGGTGGAGTTCCTACAATGAGCAGTTCTTC. Amino acids: CASSIRRWSSYNEQFF.